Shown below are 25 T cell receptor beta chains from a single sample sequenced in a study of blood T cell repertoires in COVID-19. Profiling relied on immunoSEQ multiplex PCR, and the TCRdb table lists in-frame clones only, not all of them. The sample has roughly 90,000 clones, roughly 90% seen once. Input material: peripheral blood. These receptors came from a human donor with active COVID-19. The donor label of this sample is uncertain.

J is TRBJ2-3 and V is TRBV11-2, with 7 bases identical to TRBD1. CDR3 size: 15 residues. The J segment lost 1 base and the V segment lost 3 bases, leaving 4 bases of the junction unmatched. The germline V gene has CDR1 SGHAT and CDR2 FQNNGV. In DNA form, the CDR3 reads TGTGCCAGCAGCTTTACAGGGGTTGGCACAGATACGCAGTATTTT. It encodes CASSFTGVGTDTQYF.

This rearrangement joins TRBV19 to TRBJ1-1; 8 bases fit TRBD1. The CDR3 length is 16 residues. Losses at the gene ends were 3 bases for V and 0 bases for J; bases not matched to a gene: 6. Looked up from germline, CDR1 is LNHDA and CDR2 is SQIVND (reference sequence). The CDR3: CASSIWDRLMNTEAFF. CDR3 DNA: TGTGCCAGTAGTATTTGGGACAGGTTGATGAACACTGAAGCTTTCTTT.

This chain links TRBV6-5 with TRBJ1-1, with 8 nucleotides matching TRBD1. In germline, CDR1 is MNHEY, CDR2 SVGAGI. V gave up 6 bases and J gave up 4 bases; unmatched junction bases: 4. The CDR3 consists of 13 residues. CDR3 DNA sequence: TGTGCCAGCAGGGGCAGGGGGCGCACTGAAGCTTTCTTT. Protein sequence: CASRGRGRTEAFF.

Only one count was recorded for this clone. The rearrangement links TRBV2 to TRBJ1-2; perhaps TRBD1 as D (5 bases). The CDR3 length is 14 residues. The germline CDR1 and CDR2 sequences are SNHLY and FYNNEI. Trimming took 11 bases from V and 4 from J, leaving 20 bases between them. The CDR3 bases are TGTGCCCGAGGTGGGCAGGGTCGGTCCTATGGCTACACCTTC. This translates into CARGGQGRSYGYTF.

For the CDR3, the DNA is TGCGCCAGCAGTGAGTCTAGGACAGGGAACACTGAAGCTTTCTTT. Its protein product is CASSESRTGNTEAFF. The chain employs TRBV10-2 and TRBJ1-1, with 7 nucleotides matching TRBD1. This CDR3 comprises 15 residues. V shed 0 bases, J shed 1 base, and the junction held 2 bases outside the gene matches. The germline gives CDR1 WSHSY, CDR2 SAAADI.

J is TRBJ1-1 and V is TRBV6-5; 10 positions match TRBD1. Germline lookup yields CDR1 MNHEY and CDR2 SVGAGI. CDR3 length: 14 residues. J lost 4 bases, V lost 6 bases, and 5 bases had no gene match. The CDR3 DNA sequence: TGTGCCAGCAGGCAGACAGGGGGCGGCACTGAAGCTTTCTTT. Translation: CASRQTGGGTEAFF.

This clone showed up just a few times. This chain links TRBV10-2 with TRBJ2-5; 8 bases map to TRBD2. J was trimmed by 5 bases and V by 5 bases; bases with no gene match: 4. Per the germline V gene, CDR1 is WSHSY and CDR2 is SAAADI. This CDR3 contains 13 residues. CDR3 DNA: TGCGCCAGCAGTTTCCCGGGGGGGGAGACCCAGTACTTC. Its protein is CASSFPGGETQYF.

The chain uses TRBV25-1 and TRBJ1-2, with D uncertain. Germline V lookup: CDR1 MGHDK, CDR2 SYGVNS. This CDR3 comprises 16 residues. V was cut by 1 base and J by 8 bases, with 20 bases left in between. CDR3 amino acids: CASSEFSAGLGQGYTF. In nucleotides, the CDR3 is TGTGCCAGCAGTGAATTCTCGGCAGGTCTGGGTCAGGGCTACACCTTC.

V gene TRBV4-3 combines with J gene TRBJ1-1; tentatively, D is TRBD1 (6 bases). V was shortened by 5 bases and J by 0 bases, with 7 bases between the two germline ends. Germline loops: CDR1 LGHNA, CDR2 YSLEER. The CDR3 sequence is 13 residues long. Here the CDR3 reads CASSGQLNTEAFF. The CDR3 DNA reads TGCGCCAGCAGCGGACAGTTGAACACTGAAGCTTTCTTT.

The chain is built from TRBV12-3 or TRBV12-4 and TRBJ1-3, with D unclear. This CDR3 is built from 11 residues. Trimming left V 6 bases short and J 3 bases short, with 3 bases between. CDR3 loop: CASSRGNTIYF. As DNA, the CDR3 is TGTGCCAGCAGCCGTGGAAACACCATATATTTT.

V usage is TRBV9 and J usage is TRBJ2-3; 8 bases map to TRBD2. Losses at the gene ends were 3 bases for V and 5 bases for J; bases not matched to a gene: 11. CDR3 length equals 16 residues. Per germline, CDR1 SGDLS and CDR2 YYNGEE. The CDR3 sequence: CASSAGGARSQDTQYF. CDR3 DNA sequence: TGTGCCAGCAGCGCGGGGGGGGCCCGAAGTCAAGATACGCAGTATTTT. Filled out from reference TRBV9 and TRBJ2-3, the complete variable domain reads DSGVTQTPKHLITATGQRVTLRCSPRSGDLSVYWYQQSLDQGLQFLIQYYNGEERAKGNILERFSAQQFPDLHSELNLSSLELGDSALYFCASSAGGARSQDTQYFGPGTRLTVL.

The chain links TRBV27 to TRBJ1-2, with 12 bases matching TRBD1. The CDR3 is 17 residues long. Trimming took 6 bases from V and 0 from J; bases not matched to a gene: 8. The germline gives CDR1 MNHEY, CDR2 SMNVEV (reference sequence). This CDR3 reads CASRYRDRGHPNYGYTF. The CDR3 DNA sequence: TGTGCCAGCAGGTACCGGGACAGGGGGCACCCTAACTATGGCTACACCTTC.

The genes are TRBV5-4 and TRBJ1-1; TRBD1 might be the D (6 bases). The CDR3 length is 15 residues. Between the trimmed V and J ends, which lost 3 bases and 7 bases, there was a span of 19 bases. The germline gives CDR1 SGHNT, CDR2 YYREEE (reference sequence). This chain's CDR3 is CASSSYSPPDSEAFF. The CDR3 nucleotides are TGTGCCAGCAGCTCATACTCACCCCCGGACAGTGAAGCTTTCTTT.

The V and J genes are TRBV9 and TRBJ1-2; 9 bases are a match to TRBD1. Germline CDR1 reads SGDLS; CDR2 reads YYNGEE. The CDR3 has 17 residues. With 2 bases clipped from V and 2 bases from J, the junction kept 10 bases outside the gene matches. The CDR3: CASSVVPGQGSNYGYTF. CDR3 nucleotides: TGTGCCAGCAGCGTCGTCCCGGGACAGGGCTCGAACTATGGCTACACCTTC.

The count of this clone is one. This CDR3 is CASSFGSNYGYTF. CDR3 nucleotide sequence: TGTGCCAGCAGTTTTGGGAGTAACTATGGCTACACCTTC. V gene TRBV27 combines with J gene TRBJ1-2, with no clear D. CDR1 and CDR2 (germline): MNHEY, SMNVEV (reference sequence). V dropped 3 bases and J dropped 1 base, with 6 bases sitting between them. The CDR3 runs 13 residues.

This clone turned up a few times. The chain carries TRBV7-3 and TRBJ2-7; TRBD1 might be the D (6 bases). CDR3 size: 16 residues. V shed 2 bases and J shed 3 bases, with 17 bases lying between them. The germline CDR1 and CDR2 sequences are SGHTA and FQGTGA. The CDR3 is CASSLRTAQEVYEQYF. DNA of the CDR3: TGTGCCAGCAGCTTACGGACAGCCCAGGAGGTCTACGAGCAGTACTTC.

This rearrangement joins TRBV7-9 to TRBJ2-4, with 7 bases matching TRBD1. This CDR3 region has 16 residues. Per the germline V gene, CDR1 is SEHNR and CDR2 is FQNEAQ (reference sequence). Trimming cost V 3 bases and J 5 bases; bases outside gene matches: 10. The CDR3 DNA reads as TGTGCCAGCAGCTTTGTGGGGCAGGGGGTCCAAAACATTCAGTACTTC. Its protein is CASSFVGQGVQNIQYF.

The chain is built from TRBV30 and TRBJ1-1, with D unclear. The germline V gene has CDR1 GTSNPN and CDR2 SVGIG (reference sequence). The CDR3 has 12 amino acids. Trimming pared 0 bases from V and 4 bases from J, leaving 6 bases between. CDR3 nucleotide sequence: TGTGCCTGGAGTGTAAGTAGCACTGAAGCTTTCTTT. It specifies CAWSVSSTEAFF.

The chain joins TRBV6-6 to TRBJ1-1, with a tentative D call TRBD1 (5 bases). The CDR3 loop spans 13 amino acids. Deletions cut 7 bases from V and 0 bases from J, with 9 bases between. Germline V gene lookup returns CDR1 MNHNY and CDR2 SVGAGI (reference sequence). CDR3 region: CASTQGLNTEAFF. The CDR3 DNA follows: TGTGCCAGCACCCAGGGCTTGAACACTGAAGCTTTCTTT.

Written as DNA, the CDR3 is TGCGCCAGCAGCCAGCAGGGTCCTCCGCCCCAGCATTTT. Residues: CASSQQGPPPQHF. V is TRBV5-1 and J is TRBJ1-5, with D possibly matching TRBD1 (5 bases). Trimming removed 4 bases from V and 9 bases from J, with 14 bases in between. In germline, CDR1 is SGHRS, CDR2 YFSETQ. The CDR3 loop spans 13 amino acids.

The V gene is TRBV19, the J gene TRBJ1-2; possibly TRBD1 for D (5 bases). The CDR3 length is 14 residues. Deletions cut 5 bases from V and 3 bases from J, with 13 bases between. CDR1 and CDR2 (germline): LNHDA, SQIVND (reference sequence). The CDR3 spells CASSLQGGDYGYTF. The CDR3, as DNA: TGTGCCAGTAGTTTGCAGGGTGGAGACTATGGCTACACCTTC.

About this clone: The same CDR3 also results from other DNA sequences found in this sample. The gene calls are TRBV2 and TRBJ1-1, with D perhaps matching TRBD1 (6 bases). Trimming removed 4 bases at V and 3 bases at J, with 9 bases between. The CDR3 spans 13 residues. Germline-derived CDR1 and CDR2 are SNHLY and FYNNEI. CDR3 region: CASSVQGYTEAFF. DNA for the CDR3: TGTGCCAGCAGTGTACAGGGATACACTGAAGCTTTCTTT.

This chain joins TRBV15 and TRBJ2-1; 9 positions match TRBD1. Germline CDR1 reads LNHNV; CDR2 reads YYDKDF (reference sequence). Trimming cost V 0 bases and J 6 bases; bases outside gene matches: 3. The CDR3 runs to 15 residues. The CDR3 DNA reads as TGTGCCACCAGCAGAGAGACAGGGGGAGGCAATGAGCAGTTCTTC. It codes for CATSRETGGGNEQFF.

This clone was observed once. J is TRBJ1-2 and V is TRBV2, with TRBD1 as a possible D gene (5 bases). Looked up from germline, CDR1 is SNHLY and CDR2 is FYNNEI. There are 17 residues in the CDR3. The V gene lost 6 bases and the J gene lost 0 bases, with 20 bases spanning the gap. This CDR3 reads CASRQESTAVANYGYTF. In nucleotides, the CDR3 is TGTGCCAGCAGACAGGAGTCCACGGCGGTAGCTAACTATGGCTACACCTTC.

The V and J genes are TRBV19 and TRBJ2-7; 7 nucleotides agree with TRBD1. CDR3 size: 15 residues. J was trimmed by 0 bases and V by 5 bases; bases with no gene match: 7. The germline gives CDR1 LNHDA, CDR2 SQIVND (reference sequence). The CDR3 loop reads CASSAWTGSSYEQYF. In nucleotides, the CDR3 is TGTGCCAGTAGTGCCTGGACAGGTAGCTCCTACGAGCAGTACTTC.